Listed below are T cell receptor beta chains from one sample, sequenced in a study of blood T cell repertoires in COVID-19. Sequenced by immunoSEQ multiplex PCR; TCRdb stores in-frame clones only, minus some. This table holds approximately 110,000 clones, more than 75% found once. The sample consisted of peripheral blood. Receptor source: a man between 70 and 80 years old with acute or convalescent COVID-19. CDR3s include the opening cysteine and the closing phenylalanine or tryptophan. The D gene is left open where the match is weak. Clone size is stated in some rows and not others, as once, few, many or a class when expanded.

D	J	size	length	V	CDR3	DNA
.	TRBJ1-4	.	16	TRBV4-2	CASSQDWGATNEKLFF	TGTGCCAGCAGCCAAGATTGGGGGGCAACTAATGAAAAACTGTTTTTT
.	TRBJ2-3	few	14	TRBV6-5	CASREGGGTDTQYF	TGTGCCAGCAGAGAGGGTGGGGGCACAGATACGCAGTATTTT
TRBD1	TRBJ2-3	.	15	TRBV25-1	CASSRGTGSTDTQYF	TGTGCCAGCAGCAGGGGGACAGGGTCCACAGATACGCAGTATTTT
TRBD1	TRBJ2-1	.	17	TRBV7-8	CASSLGGGQVTYNEQFF	TGTGCCAGCAGCTTAGGTGGGGGACAGGTTACCTACAATGAGCAGTTCTTC
.	TRBJ1-1	.	11	TRBV7-3	CASSSGQKAFF	TGTGCCAGCAGCTCCGGACAGAAAGCTTTCTTT
TRBD2	TRBJ2-3	.	16	TRBV7-6	CASSRRLAGLTDTQYF	TGTGCCAGCAGCCGCCGACTAGCGGGCCTAACAGATACGCAGTATTTT
.	TRBJ2-1	.	16	TRBV19	CASRRSVMLGYNEQFF	TGTGCCAGTCGTAGGAGCGTGATGCTGGGCTACAATGAGCAGTTCTTC
.	TRBJ1-3	.	15	TRBV5-4	CASSLGGGTGNTIYF	TGTGCCAGCAGCTTGGGAGGGGGAACTGGAAACACCATATATTTT
TRBD1	TRBJ1-6	few	15	TRBV30	CAWTAVGQGYSPLHF	TGTGCCTGGACCGCTGTAGGACAGGGATATTCACCCCTCCACTTT
.	TRBJ2-2	.	14	TRBV12-5	CASGPDSNTGELFF	TGTGCTAGTGGCCCGGACAGTAACACCGGGGAGCTGTTTTTT
TRBD1	TRBJ1-2	.	15	TRBV18	CASSPRTGTGYGYTF	TGTGCCAGCTCACCAAGGACAGGGACGGGCTATGGCTACACCTTC
TRBD2	TRBJ2-1	.	14	TRBV19	CASSTAGGYNEQFF	TGTGCCAGTAGTACCGCGGGGGGTTACAATGAGCAGTTCTTC
TRBD1	TRBJ2-5	.	14	TRBV5-1	CASSLADRVETQYF	TGCGCCAGCAGCTTGGCGGACAGGGTTGAGACCCAGTACTTC
.	TRBJ1-4	.	18	TRBV29-1	CSVAQVLHTPATNEKLFF	TGCAGCGTTGCCCAGGTCCTTCACACCCCTGCAACTAATGAAAAACTGTTTTTT
TRBD1	TRBJ1-2	.	14	TRBV28	CASRSPRQGRGYTF	TGTGCCAGCAGATCTCCCCGACAGGGGCGAGGCTACACCTTC
TRBD1	TRBJ1-4	.	14	TRBV6-5	CASSYTGVWEKLFF	TGTGCCAGCAGTTACACAGGGGTTTGGGAAAAACTGTTTTTT
.	TRBJ1-2	.	18	TRBV7-2	CASSLFLKPGRSNYGYTF	TGTGCCAGCAGCTTATTCCTTAAGCCAGGCCGCTCTAACTATGGCTACACCTTC
.	TRBJ2-5	.	15	TRBV19	CASSIFPAEQETQYF	TGTGCCAGTAGTATATTCCCGGCGGAACAAGAGACCCAGTACTTC
.	TRBJ1-5	.	17	TRBV2	CASSRDRMGGKDQPQHF	TGTGCCAGCAGTCGGGACCGCATGGGGGGGAAAGATCAGCCCCAGCATTTT
TRBD2	TRBJ2-3	.	14	TRBV28	CASSLSTSGDTQYF	TGTGCCAGCAGTTTAAGCACTAGCGGGGATACGCAGTATTTT
.	TRBJ2-7	.	15	TRBV19	CASNHVQGNTYEQYF	TGTGCCAGTAACCATGTCCAGGGGAACACCTACGAGCAGTACTTC
.	TRBJ1-6	.	14	TRBV3-1/TRBV3-2	CASSQGENWSPLHF	TGTGCCAGCAGCCAAGGAGAAAATTGGTCACCCCTCCACTTT
.	TRBJ1-1	.	13	TRBV6-5	CASSNRVKTEAFF	TGTGCCAGCAGTAACAGGGTTAAAACTGAAGCTTTCTTT
TRBD1	TRBJ1-2	.	16	TRBV19	CASSTPRTGGNYGYTF	TGTGCCAGTAGTACCCCGCGGACAGGGGGGAACTATGGCTACACCTTC
.	TRBJ1-5	.	14	TRBV7-8	CASSSGQSNQPQHF	TGTGCCAGCAGTTCGGGACAAAGCAATCAGCCCCAGCATTTT
.	TRBJ2-1	once	14	TRBV5-4	CASSLAATGNEQFF	TGTGCCAGCAGCTTGGCCGCTACGGGCAATGAGCAGTTCTTC
TRBD2	TRBJ2-2	.	15	TRBV7-7	CASSSSSGGTGELFF	TGTGCTAGCAGCTCATCTAGCGGGGGCACCGGGGAGCTGTTTTTT
TRBD1	TRBJ1-6	.	14	TRBV30	CAWSIGTDNSPLHF	TGTGCCTGGAGTATCGGGACAGACAATTCACCCCTCCACTTT
.	TRBJ1-5	.	13	TRBV27	CASRPQNNQPQHF	TGTGCCAGCAGGCCCCAGAACAATCAGCCCCAGCATTTT
.	TRBJ2-1	.	18	TRBV3-1/TRBV3-2	CASSQEAGDSFSYNEQFF	TGTGCCAGCAGCCAAGAAGCTGGCGACAGCTTCTCCTACAATGAGCAGTTCTTC
TRBD1	TRBJ1-5	.	16	TRBV23-1	CASVRQGKSGDQPQHF	TGCGCCAGCGTCCGACAGGGGAAGTCTGGGGATCAGCCCCAGCATTTT
.	TRBJ2-2	.	14	TRBV10-2	CASADYRVTGELFF	TGCGCCAGCGCAGACTACAGGGTCACCGGGGAGCTGTTTTTT
TRBD1	TRBJ2-7	few	15	TRBV11-3	CASSNRQGHSYEQYF	TGTGCCAGCAGCAATCGACAGGGGCACTCCTACGAGCAGTACTTC
TRBD2	TRBJ2-7	.	16	TRBV11-3	CASSFPPAGAPYEQYF	TGTGCCAGCAGCTTCCCTCCAGCGGGAGCACCCTACGAGCAGTACTTC
TRBD1	TRBJ1-1	.	15	TRBV27	CASSRRQGAYDEAFF	TGTGCCAGCAGCAGAAGACAGGGGGCGTATGATGAAGCTTTCTTT
TRBD1	TRBJ2-3	.	14	TRBV24-1	CATKGTGGTDTQYF	TGTGCCACCAAAGGGACAGGGGGCACAGATACGCAGTATTTT
TRBD2	TRBJ2-1	.	15	TRBV28	CASSLPGGLLNEQFF	TGTGCCAGCAGTTTACCGGGGGGGCTGTTAAATGAGCAGTTCTTC
TRBD2	TRBJ2-3	.	14	TRBV5-4	CASSLGTSVDTQYF	TGTGCCAGCAGTCTGGGGACTAGTGTGGATACGCAGTATTTT
.	TRBJ1-1	.	12	TRBV5-1	CASSTTGNEAFF	TGCGCCAGCAGCACCACAGGGAATGAAGCTTTCTTT
.	TRBJ1-1	.	14	TRBV20-1	CSASLFIGGTEAFF	TGCAGTGCTAGTCTATTCATCGGGGGCACTGAAGCTTTCTTT
TRBD2	TRBJ2-5	.	16	TRBV6-1	CASSAGTSVLQETQYF	TGTGCCAGCAGTGCCGGGACTAGCGTCCTACAAGAGACCCAGTACTTC
TRBD1	TRBJ1-5	once	15	TRBV25-1	CASSEGTDSNQPQHF	TGTGCCAGCAGTGAGGGGACAGACAGCAATCAGCCCCAGCATTTT
.	TRBJ1-1	.	14	TRBV28	CASSVPRGLAEAFF	TGTGCCAGCAGTGTCCCCAGGGGCCTTGCTGAAGCTTTCTTT
TRBD1	TRBJ2-2	.	14	TRBV5-8	CASSSGQRTGELFF	TGTGCCAGCAGCTCGGGACAGAGGACCGGGGAGCTGTTTTTT
.	TRBJ1-6	once	15	TRBV6-5	CASSYAGLNNSPLHF	TGTGCCAGCAGTTACGCGGGACTCAATAATTCACCCCTCCACTTT
.	TRBJ2-7	.	13	TRBV9	CASSVRDTYEQYF	TGTGCCAGCAGCGTTCGGGACACCTACGAGCAGTACTTC
TRBD2	TRBJ2-7	.	17	TRBV5-1	CASSLDIAGVQSYEQYF	TGCGCCAGCAGCTTGGATATAGCGGGAGTTCAATCCTACGAGCAGTACTTC
.	TRBJ1-1	.	13	TRBV10-3	CAISEPGNTEAFF	TGTGCCATCAGTGAACCGGGGAACACTGAAGCTTTCTTT
.	TRBJ2-4	.	18	TRBV5-1	CASSLSPSGTLAKNIQYF	TGCGCCAGCAGCTTATCCCCGTCAGGAACACTAGCCAAAAACATTCAGTACTTC
TRBD1	TRBJ2-7	.	14	TRBV5-6	CASSPADRGEEQYF	TGTGCCAGCAGCCCCGCGGACAGGGGAGAAGAGCAGTACTTC
.	TRBJ2-2	.	15	TRBV6-5	CASSRGYLGAGELFF	TGTGCCAGCAGTCGTGGGTATCTAGGGGCCGGGGAGCTGTTTTTT
.	TRBJ1-1	.	15	TRBV5-8	CASSPGGLGDTEAFF	TGTGCCAGCAGCCCCGGAGGGCTTGGGGACACTGAAGCTTTCTTT
TRBD1	TRBJ1-2	.	14	TRBV10-3	CAITGLQGASGYTF	TGTGCCATCACCGGGCTCCAGGGGGCGAGTGGCTACACCTTC